The 14 T cell receptor beta chains listed next were all sequenced from one sample in a study of T cell responses to AZD1222 COVID-19 vaccine. Sequenced by immunoSEQ multiplex PCR; TCRdb stores in-frame clones only, minus some. The profile covers more than 30,000 clones, with roughly 90% appearing a single time and 14% taken by the ten largest. Sequenced here: peripheral blood, sampled 28 days after the second AZD1222 dose. Receptors originate from an adult who received the AZD1222 COVID-19 vaccine.

This sequence joins TRBV3-1 (or the pseudogene TRBV3-2) and TRBJ2-3; TRBD2 agrees at 12 bases. This CDR3 region has 16 residues. J gave up 1 base and V 5 bases, and 4 bases lay outside the gene matches. Germline V lookup: CDR1 LGHDT, CDR2 YNNKEL (reference sequence). Here the CDR3 reads CASSSLAGGGTDTQYF. CDR3 nucleotides: TGTGCCAGCAGCTCTCTAGCGGGGGGGGGCACAGATACGCAGTATTTT.

V gene TRBV28 combines with J gene TRBJ2-7; D possibly corresponds to TRBD2 (6 bases). The CDR3 runs to 15 residues. The V end was cut by 7 bases, the J end by 0 bases, with 16 bases between. CDR1 and CDR2 from the germline V gene are MDHEN and SYDVKM. In nucleotides, the CDR3 is TGTGCCAGCACTTCGCCGGGACTTACCTCCTACGAGCAGTACTTC. It codes for CASTSPGLTSYEQYF.

The J gene is TRBJ1-5, the V gene TRBV19, with D possibly being TRBD1 (5 bases). The V gene lost 5 bases and the J gene lost 3 bases, with 8 bases spanning the gap. Germline V gene sequence: CDR1 LNHDA, CDR2 SQIVND (reference sequence). There are 13 residues in the CDR3. CDR3 region: CASSRTHNQPQHF. The CDR3 DNA is TGTGCCAGTAGTCGGACACACAATCAGCCCCAGCATTTT.

V usage is TRBV9 and J usage is TRBJ1-3, with a tentative D call TRBD1 (6 bases). V was clipped by 0 bases and J by 4 bases, with 14 bases between them. CDR1 and CDR2 (germline): SGDLS, YYNGEE. The CDR3 length is 16 residues. The CDR3 region is CASSVAWAGAGNTIYF. The CDR3 region has the DNA TGTGCCAGCAGCGTAGCCTGGGCAGGGGCCGGAAACACCATATATTTT.

V is TRBV10-3 and J is TRBJ1-2; D might be TRBD1 (6 bases). CDR3 length: 12 amino acids. Looked up from germline, CDR1 is ENHRY and CDR2 is SYGVKD. V dropped 4 bases and J dropped 11 bases, with 14 bases sitting between them. This chain's CDR3 is CAISGITGRYTF. As DNA, the CDR3 is TGTGCCATCAGTGGAATAACAGGGAGGTACACCTTC.

J is TRBJ2-3 and V is TRBV11-3; D call uncertain. V lost 5 bases and J lost 6, with 18 bases in between. CDR1 and CDR2 (germline): SGHNT, YENEEA. This CDR3 is built from 15 residues. The CDR3 nucleotides read TGTGCCAGCAGCCTAGGGCATCGCCGGTCGGATACGCAGTATTTT. Translated, it gives CASSLGHRRSDTQYF.

The J gene is TRBJ2-1, the V gene TRBV7-2; weak D call: TRBD2 (5 bases). Germline V gives CDR1 SGHTA, CDR2 FQGNSA. This CDR3 has 14 residues. The ends were cut back, 1 base at V and 15 bases at J, with 19 bases in the middle. The CDR3, as DNA: TGTGCCAGCAGCTTAGAGGCAGGTTTGAGGGCCCTGTTCTTC. This translates into CASSLEAGLRALFF.

This sequence joins TRBV19 and TRBJ2-1, with TRBD2 matching 9 bases. The CDR3 has 15 residues. Unmatched junction bases numbered 6, after V lost 3 bases and J lost 6 bases. CDR1 and CDR2 (germline): LNHDA, SQIVND (reference sequence). The CDR3 bases are TGTGCCAGTAGTATGGGCGGACTAGCGTCCAATGAGCAGTTCTTC. This translates into CASSMGGLASNEQFF.

The chain employs TRBV7-9 and TRBJ1-2; D gene unclear. Germline V lookup: CDR1 SEHNR, CDR2 FQNEAQ (reference sequence). V shed 2 bases and J shed 6 bases, with 19 bases lying between them. The CDR3 is 16 amino acids. The CDR3 DNA reads TGTGCCAGCAGCTTAAGTATTGACATCCTGAACCATGGCTACACCTTC. Residues: CASSLSIDILNHGYTF.

This clone occurred once. V and J are TRBV24-1 and TRBJ2-1; unclear D gene. The CDR3 is made up of 13 amino acids. Germline V gene sequence: CDR1 KGHDR, CDR2 SFDVKD. Trimming stripped 2 bases from V and 14 bases from J, with 15 bases between. This CDR3 reads CATSDSRQNREFF. DNA for the CDR3: TGTGCCACCAGTGATTCTCGACAAAACCGAGAGTTCTTC.

The gene calls are TRBV7-2 and TRBJ2-7, with D perhaps TRBD1 or TRBD2 (5 bases each). Germline loops: CDR1 SGHTA, CDR2 FQGNSA. The CDR3 covers 16 residues. Trimming took 6 bases from V and 4 from J, leaving 22 bases between them. CDR3 region: CASRPGHGTTFYEQYF. DNA for the CDR3: TGTGCCAGCAGACCCGGCCACGGGACCACTTTTTACGAGCAGTACTTC.

The CDR3 is CASSEYRGSTEAFF. CDR3 DNA: TGTGCCAGCAGTGAGTACAGGGGATCCACTGAAGCTTTCTTT. The chain recombines TRBV2 with TRBJ1-1; the match to TRBD1 covers 7 bases. V shed 3 bases, J shed 4 bases, and the junction held 5 bases outside the gene matches. Germline-derived CDR1 and CDR2 are SNHLY and FYNNEI. This CDR3 has 14 residues.

This chain links TRBV7-9 with TRBJ1-3, with 7 bases that match TRBD1. This CDR3 region has 14 residues. Germline lookup yields CDR1 SEHNR and CDR2 FQNEAQ (reference sequence). The J segment lost 3 bases and the V segment lost 5 bases, leaving 4 bases of the junction unmatched. CDR3 loop: CASSETGSGNTIYF. CDR3 nucleotides: TGTGCCAGCAGCGAGACAGGGAGTGGAAACACCATATATTTT.

This rearrangement joins TRBV6-5 to TRBJ1-3, with D hard to call. CDR3 length: 13 amino acids. Per the germline V gene, CDR1 is MNHEY and CDR2 is SVGAGI. V was trimmed by 3 bases and J by 3 bases, leaving 6 bases between them. The CDR3 loop reads CASSYSVGNTIYF. The CDR3 DNA is TGTGCCAGCAGTTATTCGGTTGGAAACACCATATATTTT.